Below are 32 T cell receptor beta chains sequenced from a single sample in a study of cytomegalovirus exposure and HLA in healthy donors. The primer mix had 60 Vbeta and 13 Jbeta primers. Data came from immunoSEQ multiplex PCR; TCRdb stores just in-frame clones and leaves some out. The sample lists 90,000 to 120,000 clones; more than 75% were seen once. The sequenced sample was PBMCs. All receptors come from a man aged 25 to 40 in good health and CMV-seropositive.

This rearrangement joins TRBV7-2 to TRBJ1-2; weak D call: TRBD1 (5 bases). The CDR3 consists of 13 residues. The V end was cut by 5 bases, the J end by 2 bases, with 9 bases between. Germline lookup yields CDR1 SGHTA and CDR2 FQGNSA. DNA for the CDR3: TGTGCCAGCAGCGACGCAGGGAACTATGGCTACACCTTC. Encoded protein: CASSDAGNYGYTF.

The chain recombines TRBV7-8 with TRBJ2-7, with 11 bases matching TRBD1. The V gene's germline CDR1 is SGHVS and CDR2 FQNEAQ. After removal of 5 bases from V and 3 bases from J, the junction contained 3 bases not matched to a gene. There are 14 residues in the CDR3. This CDR3 is CASSVGQGGYEQYF. The CDR3 nucleotides read TGTGCCAGCAGCGTGGGACAGGGGGGCTACGAGCAGTACTTC.

The chain links TRBV7-8 to TRBJ2-7; D gene unclear. CDR3 length equals 13 residues. V was pared by 0 bases and J by 3 bases, with 6 bases between. Germline V CDR1 and CDR2: SGHVS, FQNEAQ. The CDR3, as DNA: TGTGCCAGCAGCTTAGCGGCTCACTACGAGCAGTACTTC. Translated: CASSLAAHYEQYF. Together with reference TRBV7-8 and TRBJ2-7, the CDR3 gives the full variable domain: GAGVSQSPRYKVAKRGQDVALRCDPISGHVSLFWYQQALGQGPEFLTYFQNEAQLDKSGLPSDRFFAERPEGSVSTLKIQRTQQEDSAVYLCASSLAAHYEQYFGPGTRLTVT.

The chain couples TRBV14 to TRBJ1-1; D is undetermined. Germline V CDR1 and CDR2: SGHDN, FVKESK. Trimming stripped 0 bases from V and 6 bases from J, with 17 bases between. CDR3 length equals 16 residues. CDR3 DNA: TGTGCCAGCAGCCAAGATCCGACCAGGATTGTGTCTGAAGCTTTCTTT. This gives the protein CASSQDPTRIVSEAFF.

CDR3 nucleotides: TGTGCCAGCAGTCCCAGACTAGCGGGCACCGGGGAGCTGTTTTTT. It specifies CASSPRLAGTGELFF. This chain links TRBV6-5 with TRBJ2-2, with TRBD2 matching 10 bases. Germline V gives CDR1 MNHEY, CDR2 SVGAGI. V lost 5 bases, J lost 4 bases, and 4 bases stayed unmatched. The CDR3 loop spans 15 amino acids.

This clone occurred a few times. V usage is TRBV6-5 and J usage is TRBJ2-7, with 11 bases identical to TRBD2. J lost 4 bases, V lost 2 bases, and 7 bases had no gene match. The CDR3 covers 16 residues. Looked up from germline, CDR1 is MNHEY and CDR2 is SVGAGI. The CDR3 DNA reads as TGTGCCAGCAGTTACCTTGGGACTAGCGGCGGTTACGAGCAGTACTTC. Protein: CASSYLGTSGGYEQYF.

The V call is TRBV6-1, the J call TRBJ1-5, with D tentatively TRBD1 (5 bases). V lost 7 bases and J 16 bases, leaving 14 bases between the germline ends. This CDR3 has 10 residues. Germline V CDR1 and CDR2: MNHNS, SASEGT. CDR3 region: CASKDQDTHF. DNA of the CDR3: TGTGCCAGCAAGGACCAGGACACTCATTTT.

In its sample, this clone was seen a few times. The J gene is TRBJ1-2, the V gene TRBV7-2, with D unresolved. V lost 2 bases to trimming and J lost 8 bases, with 12 bases between them. The CDR3 is 13 amino acids. Germline lookup yields CDR1 SGHTA and CDR2 FQGNSA. CDR3 DNA sequence: TGTGCCAGCAGCTTACCCCCCCAGCGGGGCTACACCTTC. Amino acid sequence: CASSLPPQRGYTF.

This chain links TRBV5-1 with TRBJ1-3; D gene ambiguous. The V end lost 0 bases, the J end lost 7 bases, and 17 bases lay between the germline ends. CDR1 is SGHRS and CDR2 is YFSETQ in the germline V gene. The CDR3 runs to 16 residues. The chain's CDR3 is CASSLEVGGGSNTIYF. The DNA of the CDR3 is TGCGCCAGCAGCTTGGAGGTGGGAGGAGGCAGTAACACCATATATTTT.

The V call is TRBV6-6, the J call TRBJ2-7; TRBD2 is a possible D gene (5 bases). The CDR3 runs 16 residues. V lost 6 bases to trimming and J lost 3 bases, with 21 bases between them. Germline V lookup: CDR1 MNHNY, CDR2 SVGAGI (reference sequence). CDR3 coding DNA: TGTGCCAGCAGGCCCACTCATACACGAGGAGGCTACGAGCAGTACTTC. It is translated as CASRPTHTRGGYEQYF.

The chain links TRBV9 to TRBJ1-1; 11 bases fit TRBD1. V lost 4 bases to trimming and J lost 12 bases; unmatched junction nucleotides: 14. CDR3 length: 15 amino acids. Per the germline V gene, CDR1 is SGDLS and CDR2 is YYNGEE. CDR3 DNA sequence: TGTGCCAGCAGCCCACGACTGCCGGGACAGGGGGAATCTTTCTTT. Protein sequence: CASSPRLPGQGESFF.

V is TRBV5-1 and J is TRBJ2-5; 9 nucleotides align to TRBD1. The CDR3 extends over 14 amino acids. V shed 4 bases and J 2 bases; nucleotides not matched to a gene: 3. Germline CDR1 and CDR2: SGHRS and YFSETQ. The CDR3 sequence: CASSPGTGQETQYF. In DNA, the CDR3 is TGCGCCAGCAGCCCAGGGACAGGGCAAGAGACCCAGTACTTC.

This sequence joins TRBV2 and TRBJ1-1; D unclear. Trimming left V 3 bases short and J 1 base short, with 9 bases between. Germline values: CDR1 SNHLY, CDR2 FYNNEI. This CDR3 has 14 amino acids. The CDR3, as DNA: TGTGCCAGCAGTGATGCAGGAGGGAACACTGAAGCTTTCTTT. Its translation: CASSDAGGNTEAFF.

This clone has more than one count but fewer than ten. This sequence joins TRBV27 and TRBJ2-1; no clear D. V was clipped by 7 bases and J by 4 bases, with 5 bases between them. The length of the CDR3 is 11 residues. Germline V gives CDR1 MNHEY, CDR2 SMNVEV (reference sequence). CDR3 amino acids: CASTRYNEQFF. CDR3 DNA sequence: TGTGCCAGCACTAGGTACAATGAGCAGTTCTTC.

This chain joins TRBV5-1 and TRBJ2-7, with TRBD1 matching over 7 bases. With V trimmed by 4 bases and J by 4 bases, 11 bases remained unmatched. Germline V gene lookup returns CDR1 SGHRS and CDR2 YFSETQ. This CDR3 comprises 15 residues. The CDR3 bases are TGCGCCAGCAGCGTGAAACGGGACAGTAGTTACGAGCAGTACTTC. Translating it yields CASSVKRDSSYEQYF.

CDR3: CASSSTPSYEQYF. CDR3 bases: TGTGCCAGCAGCTCGACACCCTCCTACGAGCAGTACTTC. This rearrangement joins TRBV7-2 to TRBJ2-7; D gene unclear. Between the trimmed V and J ends, which lost 4 bases and 0 bases, there was a span of 7 bases. Germline CDR1 SGHTA, CDR2 FQGNSA. This CDR3 comprises 13 residues. Based on the CDR3 plus reference TRBV7-2 and TRBJ2-7, the full variable domain is GAGVSQSPSNKVTEKGKDVELRCDPISGHTALYWYRQSLGQGLEFLIYFQGNSAPDKSGLPSDRFSAERTGGSVSTLTIQRTQQEDSAVYLCASSSTPSYEQYFGPGTRLTVT.

The chain recombines TRBV5-1 with TRBJ1-1; D is undetermined. V lost 0 bases to trimming and J lost 6 bases, with 9 bases between them. Germline CDR1 reads SGHRS; CDR2 reads YFSETQ. This CDR3 is built from 13 residues. CDR3 sequence (DNA): TGCGCCAGCAGCTTGGCCCTGAGCGCTGAAGCTTTCTTT. Translating it yields CASSLALSAEAFF.

The chain joins TRBV5-1 to TRBJ2-3; 9 bases match TRBD2. Per germline, CDR1 SGHRS and CDR2 YFSETQ. The CDR3 is 14 residues long. With 7 bases clipped from V and 3 bases from J, the junction kept 6 bases outside the gene matches. As DNA, the CDR3 is TGCGCCAGCGGGCCTAGCGGGGCGACAGATACGCAGTATTTT. This translates into CASGPSGATDTQYF.

This clone was observed a single time. The genes are TRBV27 and TRBJ1-1; D remains ambiguous. V gave up 6 bases and J gave up 0 bases, with 17 bases separating them. Germline CDR1 and CDR2: MNHEY and SMNVEV (reference sequence). This CDR3 contains 16 residues. The CDR3 DNA reads as TGTGCCAGCAGCTTCTTCCCTTTGCGCATGAACACTGAAGCTTTCTTT. Translation gives CASSFFPLRMNTEAFF.

The rearrangement uses TRBV11-3 and TRBJ2-7; 10 bases line up with TRBD2. The CDR3 runs 15 residues. Germline CDR1 is SGHNT and CDR2 is YENEEA. Losses at the gene ends were 5 bases for V and 3 bases for J; bases not matched to a gene: 7. In DNA form, the CDR3 reads TGTGCCAGCAGCCCTACTAGCGGGGTTTTCTACGAGCAGTACTTC. Residues: CASSPTSGVFYEQYF. Drawing the rest from reference TRBV11-3 and TRBJ2-7, the complete variable domain is EAGVVQSPRYKIIEKKQPVAFWCNPISGHNTLYWYLQNLGQGPELLIRYENEEAVDDSQLPKDRFSAERLKGVDSTLKIQPAELGDSAVYLCASSPTSGVFYEQYFGPGTRLTVT.

V is TRBV5-1 and J is TRBJ1-1, with TRBD1 matching 7 bases. V was pared by 4 bases and J by 11 bases, with 8 bases of the junction left unmatched. Germline V gene sequence: CDR1 SGHRS, CDR2 YFSETQ. There are 12 residues in the CDR3. In DNA form, the CDR3 reads TGCGCCAGCAGCCTGGACAGGACGAATGCTTTCTTT. Its protein is CASSLDRTNAFF.

The chain links TRBV12-5 to TRBJ2-5, with 7 bases aligning to TRBD1. Looked up from germline, CDR1 is LGHNT and CDR2 is FRNRAP. The J segment lost 2 bases and the V segment lost 5 bases, leaving 8 bases of the junction unmatched. This CDR3 contains 15 residues. The CDR3 coding sequence is TGTGCTAGTGGTCTCCCACAGGGGCTTCAAGAGACCCAGTACTTC. This translates into CASGLPQGLQETQYF.

This rearrangement joins TRBV11-3 to TRBJ2-5, with 9 positions matching TRBD2. The V gene's germline CDR1 is SGHNT and CDR2 YENEEA. The CDR3 is 15 residues long. Germline trimming cut 7 bases from V and 5 bases from J; bases unmatched to any gene: 11. The CDR3 region has the DNA TGTGCCAGCACGCGGGGGGGGGCCCGTTCCGAGACCCAGTACTTC. Translating gives CASTRGGARSETQYF.

This rearrangement joins TRBV7-9 to TRBJ2-2, with D tentatively TRBD1 (6 bases). V lost 5 bases and J 8 bases, leaving 18 bases between the germline ends. Germline CDR1 reads SEHNR; CDR2 reads FQNEAQ (reference sequence). This CDR3 comprises 15 residues. The CDR3 DNA sequence: TGTGCCAGCAGCCCCCCAGAACAGGGCGGTGGGGAGCTGTTTTTT. As protein: CASSPPEQGGGELFF.

In its sample, this clone was seen once. J is TRBJ1-4 and V is TRBV15, with D maybe TRBD1 (6 bases). Germline V gives CDR1 LNHNV, CDR2 YYDKDF (reference sequence). This CDR3 region has 14 residues. V was trimmed by 1 base and J by 8 bases, leaving 11 bases between them. The CDR3 region is CATSRAGAVEKLFF. The CDR3 DNA follows: TGTGCCACCAGCAGAGCAGGGGCGGTGGAAAAACTGTTTTTT.

The chain carries TRBV29-1 and TRBJ1-1; D unresolved. V dropped 7 bases and J dropped 1 base, with 13 bases sitting between them. CDR1 and CDR2 (germline): SQVTM, ANQGSEA. CDR3 length: 13 amino acids. The CDR3 DNA reads TGCAGCGCGGTAGCCACCCAGAACACTGAAGCTTTCTTT. This encodes CSAVATQNTEAFF.

The gene calls are TRBV5-1 and TRBJ2-3; maybe TRBD1 (5 bases). V lost 0 bases and J 2 bases, leaving 13 bases between the germline ends. The V gene's germline CDR1 is SGHRS and CDR2 YFSETQ. The CDR3 is 16 residues long. The CDR3 here is CASSLVARETTDTQYF. The CDR3 nucleotides read TGCGCCAGCAGCTTGGTAGCCAGGGAAACCACAGATACGCAGTATTTT.

Remarks on this clone: The junction shows a germline mismatch at one end, possibly a read error. This chain links TRBV10-3 with TRBJ2-6; perhaps TRBD2 as D (6 bases). Per germline, CDR1 ENHRY and CDR2 SYGVKD. This CDR3 is built from 17 residues. In DNA form, the CDR3 reads TGTGCCATCAGTGAGTCAACAGGCCTAGGAGGGGCCAACGGCCTGACTTTC. This gives the protein CAISESTGLGGANGLTF.

This clone was counted only a few times. DNA of the CDR3: TGTGCCAGCACCAAACTCCGGGACAGTAATTCACCCCTCCACTTT. Translating it yields CASTKLRDSNSPLHF. This chain joins TRBV21-1 and TRBJ1-6; the D call of TRBD1 is as the table states it, not checked on the DNA. TRBV21-1 is a known pseudogene. The CDR3 is 15 residues long.

This chain joins TRBV11-1 and TRBJ2-1, with D unresolved. The CDR3 consists of 13 residues. Germline V gene data show CDR1 as SGHAT and CDR2 as FQDESV (reference sequence). V was shortened by 5 bases and J by 6 bases, with 11 bases between the two germline ends. The DNA of the CDR3 is TGTGCCAGCAGCCCCCGGAGAGTCAATGAGCAGTTCTTC. Translating it yields CASSPRRVNEQFF.

This chain connects TRBV2 to TRBJ1-5; D is perhaps TRBD1 (5 bases). Per germline, CDR1 SNHLY and CDR2 FYNNEI. Trimming cost V 3 bases and J 2 bases, with 11 bases left between them. The CDR3 consists of 15 residues. The CDR3 loop is CASSETVTGNQPQHF. The CDR3 DNA follows: TGTGCCAGCAGTGAGACAGTGACCGGCAATCAGCCCCAGCATTTT.

This chain links TRBV6-5 with TRBJ2-5; 7 bases fit TRBD2. The DNA end favors TRBJ2-7, so the J call may be wrong. The CDR3 contains 14 residues. CDR1 and CDR2 from the germline V gene are MNHEY and SVGAGI. The DNA of the CDR3 is TGTGCCAGCAGCTACGTGGGGGGGGCCTACGAGCAGTACTTC. It codes for CASSYVGGAYEQYF.